This T cell receptor (beta chain) is drawn from a study of CD8+CD57+ T cells in acquired aplastic anemia. Overall study context: Each DNA sample taken from sorted CD4+ and CD8+ cells came to about 3.4 ug on average. Healthy donors averaged approximately 10 million reads for CD4+ cells. General study points: Between patients and controls, twenty-nine CD8+ CDR3 sequences were found in common.

A word on this clonotype: Its antigen remains unknown.

TCR beta VDJ and CDR3 profiles were obtained from a genomic DNA template. TCRdb analysed the reads with MiXCR anew, one entry per CDR3 protein. The sample carries tens of thousands of distinct CDR3 sequences, 76% recorded once. The CDR3 is 14 residues long. V shed 2 bases and J shed 8 bases, with 12 bases lying between them. Per the germline V gene, CDR1 is LGHDT and CDR2 is YNNKEL (reference sequence). The receptor's source is a human donor in good health, serving as a control. This chain uses TRBV3-1 with TRBJ1-4, with unresolved D. The specimen sequenced was sorted CD4+, CD8+, or CD8+CD57+ T cells (not recorded which) from PBMCs. The CDR3: CASSQTVLGEKLFF. The CDR3 nucleotides are TGTGCCAGCAGCCAAACGGTGTTGGGAGAAAAACTGTTTTTT. The entire variable domain, with the rest obtained from reference TRBV3-1 and TRBJ1-4, is as follows: DTAVSQTPKYLVTQMGNDKSIKCEQNLGHDTMYWYKQDSKKFLKIMFSYNNKELIINETVPNRFSPKSPDKAHLNLHINSLELGDSAVYFCASSQTVLGEKLFFGSGTQLSVL.